The rows below give T cell receptor beta chains drawn from one sample of a study of CD8 T cells in Susac syndrome. TCRdb re-derived calls from the immunoSEQ multiplex PCR reads in MiXCR, one entry per CDR3 protein. The profile shows about 210,000 distinct CDR3 sequences, 95% of them singletons. The sample taken for sequencing was CD4+ T cells from PBMCs. These receptors came from a human donor with multiple sclerosis. Each CDR3 is given with its conserved first and last residue. Fields, in order: J gene, V gene, CDR3 length, clone size, D gene, CDR3 DNA, CDR3 protein. A D gene is named only where the DNA matches it firmly. Not every row has a clone size; where given, it reads once, few, many or a size class.

J gene: TRBJ1-6
V gene: TRBV3-1
CDR3 length: 17
clone size: .
D gene: .
CDR3 DNA: TGTGCCAGCAGCCTCGACCAGGGGAGACCCGGCAATTCACCCCTCCACTTT
CDR3 protein: CASSLDQGRPGNSPLHF

J gene: TRBJ2-3
V gene: TRBV29-1
CDR3 length: 15
clone size: .
D gene: TRBD1
CDR3 DNA: TGCAGCGTTGAGCCCTGGGACAGGGGCACAGATACGCAGTATTTT
CDR3 protein: CSVEPWDRGTDTQYF

J gene: TRBJ2-2
V gene: TRBV12-3/TRBV12-4
CDR3 length: 11
clone size: .
D gene: .
CDR3 DNA: TGTGCCAGCAGTTTTGGCGGGGAGCTGTTTTTT
CDR3 protein: CASSFGGELFF

J gene: TRBJ2-1
V gene: TRBV19
CDR3 length: 12
clone size: .
D gene: .
CDR3 DNA: TGTGCCAGTACCCTTACAGGGCGGGAGCAGTTCTTC
CDR3 protein: CASTLTGREQFF

J gene: TRBJ1-6
V gene: TRBV3-1
CDR3 length: 13
clone size: .
D gene: TRBD1
CDR3 DNA: TGTGCCAGCAGCCCAGACAGGGCTTCACCCCTCCACTTT
CDR3 protein: CASSPDRASPLHF

J gene: TRBJ2-5
V gene: TRBV20-1
CDR3 length: 14
clone size: .
D gene: .
CDR3 DNA: TGCAGTGCTCCCGGGGGGCTGGGGCTAGAGACCCAGTACTTC
CDR3 protein: CSAPGGLGLETQYF

J gene: TRBJ2-5
V gene: TRBV12-3/TRBV12-4
CDR3 length: 13
clone size: .
D gene: .
CDR3 DNA: TGTGCCAGCAGGGTTTCGGTGGGGGAGACCCAGTACTTC
CDR3 protein: CASRVSVGETQYF

J gene: TRBJ2-7
V gene: TRBV18
CDR3 length: 14
clone size: .
D gene: .
CDR3 DNA: TGTGCCAGCTCACCAACCGGATCCCCTCTCGAGCAGTACTTC
CDR3 protein: CASSPTGSPLEQYF

J gene: TRBJ1-5
V gene: TRBV27
CDR3 length: 18
clone size: once
D gene: .
CDR3 DNA: TGTGCCAGCAGTTTCATAGTCCCGACGGCGAATAGCAATCAGCCCCAGCATTTT
CDR3 protein: CASSFIVPTANSNQPQHF

J gene: TRBJ1-2
V gene: TRBV9
CDR3 length: 16
clone size: .
D gene: .
CDR3 DNA: TGTGCCAGCAGCGCCCAACCAGAGTGGTCTAACTATGGCTACACCTTC
CDR3 protein: CASSAQPEWSNYGYTF

J gene: TRBJ2-7
V gene: TRBV20-1
CDR3 length: 12
clone size: .
D gene: .
CDR3 DNA: TGCAGTGCTCAGCGAGACACCAACGAGCAGTACTTC
CDR3 protein: CSAQRDTNEQYF

J gene: TRBJ1-6
V gene: TRBV29-1
CDR3 length: 15
clone size: .
D gene: .
CDR3 DNA: TGCAGCGTTGGTCGGGAGGGGGACCCAAATTCACCCCTCCACTTT
CDR3 protein: CSVGREGDPNSPLHF

J gene: TRBJ2-1
V gene: TRBV3-1
CDR3 length: 18
clone size: .
D gene: .
CDR3 DNA: TGTGCCAGCAGCCAAGATACCCGAGGCAGGTCGACCTACAATGAGCAGTTCTTC
CDR3 protein: CASSQDTRGRSTYNEQFF

J gene: TRBJ2-3
V gene: TRBV29-1
CDR3 length: 15
clone size: .
D gene: .
CDR3 DNA: TGCAGCGTTGAAGATCGCGCAGGGATCACAGATACGCAGTATTTT
CDR3 protein: CSVEDRAGITDTQYF

J gene: TRBJ1-5
V gene: TRBV5-1
CDR3 length: 15
clone size: .
D gene: TRBD1
CDR3 DNA: TGCGCCAGCAGCTTGGGTGGACAGGTCCAGCAGCCCCAGCATTTT
CDR3 protein: CASSLGGQVQQPQHF

J gene: TRBJ2-6
V gene: TRBV15
CDR3 length: 18
clone size: .
D gene: .
CDR3 DNA: TGTGCCACCAGCAGAGATAGGGTCAGAAACTCTGGGGCCAACGTCCTGACTTTC
CDR3 protein: CATSRDRVRNSGANVLTF

J gene: TRBJ1-4
V gene: TRBV9
CDR3 length: 15
clone size: .
D gene: TRBD1
CDR3 DNA: TGTGCCAGCAGCGGGGACAGGACCGCTAATGAAAAACTGTTTTTT
CDR3 protein: CASSGDRTANEKLFF

J gene: TRBJ1-2
V gene: TRBV14
CDR3 length: 16
clone size: .
D gene: .
CDR3 DNA: TGTGCCAGCAGCCAAGATCGCCGGGTTCAGGGCTATGGCTACACCTTC
CDR3 protein: CASSQDRRVQGYGYTF

J gene: TRBJ2-5
V gene: TRBV6-1
CDR3 length: 17
clone size: .
D gene: .
CDR3 DNA: TGTGCCAGCACCGACGGACAGCATCGGGCGTCGCTGGAGACCCAGTACTTC
CDR3 protein: CASTDGQHRASLETQYF

J gene: TRBJ1-1
V gene: TRBV29-1
CDR3 length: 11
clone size: .
D gene: .
CDR3 DNA: TGCAGCGTTGGTTATTCGGGTGAAGCTTTCTTT
CDR3 protein: CSVGYSGEAFF

J gene: TRBJ1-2
V gene: TRBV10-3
CDR3 length: 13
clone size: .
D gene: .
CDR3 DNA: TGTGCCATCAGTGATCGGGCAATGGATGGCTACACCTTC
CDR3 protein: CAISDRAMDGYTF

J gene: TRBJ2-4
V gene: TRBV20-1
CDR3 length: 14
clone size: .
D gene: .
CDR3 DNA: TGCAGTGCCATAGGGGGCGGGACTTGGGACATTCAGTACTTC
CDR3 protein: CSAIGGGTWDIQYF

J gene: TRBJ1-5
V gene: TRBV30
CDR3 length: 14
clone size: .
D gene: TRBD1
CDR3 DNA: TGTGCCTGGAGTTCTGGGACAGACCAGCGGCCCCAGCATTTT
CDR3 protein: CAWSSGTDQRPQHF

J gene: TRBJ1-1
V gene: TRBV30
CDR3 length: 11
clone size: .
D gene: TRBD1
CDR3 DNA: TGTGCCTGGAGTGTACCAGGGGGAGCTTTCTTT
CDR3 protein: CAWSVPGGAFF